The 15 T cell receptor beta chains given below trace back to one sample, sequenced in a study of T cell responses to AZD1222 COVID-19 vaccine. Generated by immunoSEQ multiplex PCR, the TCRdb table keeps only in-frame clones and is missing some. The data contain approximately 140,000 clones, more than 90% of them singletons. The sample in question was peripheral blood, obtained 28 days after the second AZD1222 dose. All receptors come from an adult who received the AZD1222 COVID-19 vaccine.

The chain combines TRBV29-1 with TRBJ1-3; 7 bases are shared with TRBD1. The V and J ends lost 6 bases and 0 bases, in that order; junction bases with no gene match: 2. In germline, CDR1 is SQVTM, CDR2 ANQGSEA. The CDR3 is made up of 13 amino acids. The CDR3 reads CSVQGFSGNTIYF. Written as DNA, the CDR3 is TGCAGCGTACAGGGGTTCTCTGGAAACACCATATATTTT.

The chain employs TRBV24-1 and TRBJ2-1; TRBD1 agrees at 12 bases. Germline loops: CDR1 KGHDR, CDR2 SFDVKD. The CDR3 spans 16 residues. The junction had 10 bases not matched to a gene; V was cut back by 4 bases and J by 10 bases. CDR3 sequence reads: CATSDAGTGGYGEQFF. The CDR3 coding sequence is TGTGCCACCAGTGACGCCGGGACAGGGGGCTACGGGGAGCAGTTCTTC.

The rearrangement joins TRBV30 to TRBJ1-6; D unclear. V was shortened by 4 bases and J by 10 bases, with 14 bases between the two germline ends. The length of the CDR3 is 13 residues. CDR1 and CDR2 from the germline V gene are GTSNPN and SVGIG (reference sequence). CDR3: CAWKKGINSPLHF. In DNA, the CDR3 is TGTGCCTGGAAAAAGGGAATAAACTCACCCCTCCACTTT. The variable domain in full, completed from reference TRBV30 and TRBJ1-6, reads SQTIHQWPATLVQPVGSPLSLECTVEGTSNPNLYWYRQAAGRGLQLLFYSVGIGQISSEVPQNLSASRPQDRQFILSSKKLLLSDSGFYLCAWKKGINSPLHFGNGTRLTVT.

The gene calls are TRBV6-5 and TRBJ1-1; TRBD1 agrees at 12 bases. Germline values: CDR1 MNHEY, CDR2 SVGAGI. The CDR3 has 16 amino acids. The ends lost 2 bases at V and 8 bases at J; junction bases unmatched: 9. This chain's CDR3 is CASSYGTGGANLEAFF. For the CDR3, the DNA is TGTGCCAGCAGTTACGGGACAGGGGGCGCGAATCTAGAAGCTTTCTTT.

The chain employs TRBV12-3 or TRBV12-4 and TRBJ2-7, with a possible D match to TRBD1 (5 bases). The CDR3 is made up of 13 amino acids. Trimming removed 6 bases from V and 7 bases from J, with 16 bases in between. The CDR3 reads CASSQRTPGEQYF. The CDR3 nucleotides are TGTGCCAGCAGCCAAAGGACACCCGGAGAGCAGTACTTC.

The gene calls are TRBV19 and TRBJ1-5; 7 nucleotides align to TRBD1. The germline CDR1 and CDR2 sequences are LNHDA and SQIVND (reference sequence). The J segment lost 7 bases and the V segment lost 6 bases, leaving 12 bases of the junction unmatched. The CDR3 is made up of 15 amino acids. CDR3 sequence reads: CASSPIRQGGQPQHF. CDR3 nucleotides: TGTGCCAGTAGCCCCATTAGACAGGGCGGACAGCCCCAGCATTTT.

The chain has TRBV19 and TRBJ1-3; D may be TRBD1 (5 bases). The CDR3 totals 15 residues. Trimming stripped 6 bases from V and 0 bases from J, with 12 bases between. Germline V CDR1 and CDR2: LNHDA, SQIVND (reference sequence). The chain's CDR3 is CASRNSGTSGNTIYF. The CDR3 nucleotides read TGTGCCAGTAGAAATTCCGGGACCTCTGGAAACACCATATATTTT.

The chain carries TRBV7-2 and TRBJ1-6, with D possibly TRBD1 on 5 matching bases. The germline CDR1 and CDR2 sequences are SGHTA and FQGNSA. The CDR3 totals 15 residues. The V gene lost 1 base and the J gene lost 9 bases, with 13 bases spanning the gap. This CDR3 is CASSLVAGVFSPLHF. The CDR3 DNA sequence: TGTGCCAGCAGCTTAGTGGCGGGGGTTTTTTCACCCCTCCACTTT.

V usage is TRBV19 and J usage is TRBJ2-3; D call uncertain. This CDR3 region has 13 residues. The V gene lost 6 bases and the J gene lost 2 bases, with 9 bases spanning the gap. Germline V gene sequence: CDR1 LNHDA, CDR2 SQIVND (reference sequence). The chain's CDR3 is CASSRIDTDTQYF. The CDR3 DNA reads TGTGCCAGTAGCCGAATAGACACAGATACGCAGTATTTT. Looking up the rest from reference TRBV19 and TRBJ2-3 gives the full variable domain: DGGITQSPKYLFRKEGQNVTLSCEQNLNHDAMYWYRQDPGQGLRLIYYSQIVNDFQKGDIAEGYSVSREKKESFPLTVTSAQKNPTAFYLCASSRIDTDTQYFGPGTRLTVL.

The V gene is TRBV28, the J gene TRBJ2-7; 7 bases match TRBD2. Germline CDR1 is MDHEN and CDR2 is SYDVKM. The V and J ends lost 5 bases and 4 bases, in that order; junction bases with no gene match: 11. This CDR3 comprises 15 residues. The CDR3: CASSLNPGTTYEQYF. In DNA, the CDR3 is TGTGCCAGCAGTCTCAATCCCGGGACTACTTACGAGCAGTACTTC.

The rearrangement uses TRBV7-2 and TRBJ2-3; weak D call: TRBD2 (6 bases). Trimming cost V 5 bases and J 6 bases, with 12 bases left between them. This CDR3 has 13 residues. The germline gives CDR1 SGHTA, CDR2 FQGNSA. CDR3 nucleotides: TGTGCCAGCAGCGCTCGCCGGGGGGATACGCAGTATTTT. Amino acids: CASSARRGDTQYF.

This rearrangement joins TRBV18 to TRBJ2-1; D gene unclear. From germline, CDR1 is KGHSH and CDR2 LQKENI. The CDR3 is 16 residues long. The ends were cut back, 0 bases at V and 7 bases at J, with 16 bases in the middle. CDR3 in DNA: TGTGCCAGCTCACCACCGGGTGATTCTCTAGGGAATGAGCAGTTCTTC. This gives the protein CASSPPGDSLGNEQFF.

This sequence joins TRBV3-1 (or the pseudogene TRBV3-2) and TRBJ2-7; D gene ambiguous. V shed 2 bases and J shed 6 bases, with 8 bases lying between them. This CDR3 has 12 residues. From germline, CDR1 is LGHDT and CDR2 YNNKEL (reference sequence). The chain's CDR3 is CASSQSKGEQYF. The CDR3 region has the DNA TGTGCCAGCAGCCAATCGAAGGGCGAGCAGTACTTC.

This chain links TRBV28 with TRBJ1-2, with D possibly matching TRBD1 (6 bases). The CDR3 covers 13 residues. V lost 5 bases, J lost 3 bases, and 10 bases lay in between. Germline V gene data show CDR1 as MDHEN and CDR2 as SYDVKM. The CDR3 DNA sequence: TGTGCCAGCAGTACAGGGATCGACTATGGCTACACCTTC. This gives the protein CASSTGIDYGYTF.

The genes are TRBV28 and TRBJ2-3; 7 bases fit TRBD2. Germline V gives CDR1 MDHEN, CDR2 SYDVKM. The length of the CDR3 is 15 residues. J lost 4 bases, V lost 8 bases, and 12 bases had no gene match. CDR3 bases: TGTGCCAGCTTCCGGAGCACGGGAGGTGCAGATACGCAGTATTTT. This translates into CASFRSTGGADTQYF.